A single T cell receptor (beta chain) is shown here with its context. The antigen remains unidentified. CDR3 length: 15 amino acids. The germline CDR1 and CDR2 sequences are MNHNY and SVGAGI (reference sequence). Trimming removed 2 bases from V and 2 bases from J, with 10 bases in between. The source of the sample is a study of T cell responses to AZD1222 COVID-19 vaccine. For the study at large: Pooling covered second doses at about 4 or about 12 weeks.

TCRdb's table, derived via immunoSEQ multiplex PCR, lists solely in-frame clones and lacks some. This table holds under 150,000 clones, more than 85% found once. Notes on the study in general: No repertoire was sampled before or during the peak T cell response, only after it. Spike-specific TCR repertoires showed rising breadth and depth after two AZD1222 doses. Across the whole spike, CD4 TCRs peaked at regions 160-218 and 743-854.

The TCR comes from an adult in good health. This chain uses TRBV6-6 with TRBJ1-5; D perhaps matches TRBD1 (5 bases). The input for sequencing was peripheral blood, taken on day 0 of AZD1222 vaccination. The CDR3 reads CASSYGGMGNQPQHF. The CDR3 DNA is TGTGCCAGCAGTTACGGGGGGATGGGCAATCAGCCCCAGCATTTT.